This is a list of T cell receptor beta chains from one sample in a study of blood T cells in healthy people across ages. TCRdb recomputed calls from the 5' RACE reads with MiXCR, one row per CDR3 protein. The table records 1,100,000 or so distinct CDR3 sequences, 35% to 50% of them present only once. The sample was blood. These receptors all stem from a woman aged 60-75 years in good health. Both conserved end residues are part of each CDR3. Fields, in order: V gene, D gene, J gene, clone size, CDR3 DNA, CDR3 protein. A D gene is named only where the DNA matches it firmly. Expanded clones get a size class; other rows say once, few or many, or leave the size out.

v_call: TRBV11-2
d_call: TRBD1
j_call: TRBJ2-7
clone_size: once
cdr3_nt: TGTGCCAGCAGGGCCGGGACAGCCCATATCGAGCAGTACTTC
cdr3_aa: CASRAGTAHIEQYF

v_call: TRBV5-1
d_call: .
j_call: TRBJ2-5
clone_size: few
cdr3_nt: TGCGCCAGCAGCTTGTTAGGGCGGGACCAAGGAGGGGAGACCCAGTACTTC
cdr3_aa: CASSLLGRDQGGETQYF

v_call: TRBV6-6
d_call: .
j_call: TRBJ1-1
clone_size: .
cdr3_nt: TGTGCCAGCGACGGGGCAAATCGGGGGAACACTGAAGCTTTCTTT
cdr3_aa: CASDGANRGNTEAFF

v_call: TRBV20-1
d_call: .
j_call: TRBJ1-2
clone_size: .
cdr3_nt: TGCAGTGCTAGAGCCGGGGCGGACTATGGCTACACCTTC
cdr3_aa: CSARAGADYGYTF

v_call: TRBV11-3
d_call: .
j_call: TRBJ2-2
clone_size: .
cdr3_nt: TGTGCCAGCAGCTTCAGTAGCGGCACCGGGGAGCTGTTTTTT
cdr3_aa: CASSFSSGTGELFF

v_call: TRBV10-3
d_call: .
j_call: TRBJ2-7
clone_size: .
cdr3_nt: TGTGCCATCAGTGAGGACAGCCCCTACGAGCAGTACTTC
cdr3_aa: CAISEDSPYEQYF

v_call: TRBV20-1
d_call: TRBD2
j_call: TRBJ2-3
clone_size: many
cdr3_nt: TGCAGTGCCCAGGGACTAGCGAGTCGCACAGATACGCAGTATTTT
cdr3_aa: CSAQGLASRTDTQYF

v_call: TRBV7-6
d_call: TRBD1
j_call: TRBJ1-3
clone_size: .
cdr3_nt: TGTGCCAGCAGCTACCGACAGGGGATGAACGGAAACACCATATATTTT
cdr3_aa: CASSYRQGMNGNTIYF

v_call: TRBV28
d_call: .
j_call: TRBJ2-1
clone_size: .
cdr3_nt: TGTGCCAGCAGTTTGACGGTGACCTACAATGAGCAGTTCTTC
cdr3_aa: CASSLTVTYNEQFF

v_call: TRBV20-1
d_call: .
j_call: TRBJ2-7
clone_size: few
cdr3_nt: TGCAGTGCTCGTTCTGGCTGGTCCTACGAGCAGTACTTC
cdr3_aa: CSARSGWSYEQYF

v_call: TRBV4-1
d_call: .
j_call: TRBJ2-7
clone_size: few
cdr3_nt: TGCGCCAGCAGCCCGATGGTCTCCTACGAGCAGTACTTC
cdr3_aa: CASSPMVSYEQYF